The clone carrying this T cell receptor (beta chain) has just one count. Its specificity is not known. Deep level was the assay's run setting. Generated by immunoSEQ multiplex PCR, the TCRdb table keeps only in-frame clones and is missing some. Counted here are 800,000 or so clones, just over 95% occurring once; the ten biggest clones make up around 0.25%. In germline, CDR1 is SGHAT, CDR2 FQNNGV. The CDR3 contains 15 residues. J was trimmed by 7 bases and V by 2 bases; bases with no gene match: 8. In the naive CD8 group, cells lacked CD45RO and were positively selected for CCR7, so terminally differentiated effector memory CD45RA+ cells were left out. Donors had no recently reported acute infections or vaccinations and were HIV-negative. These data belong to a study of shared clonotypes between healthy human individuals. Study-wide points: Generation probability values for non-shared clonotypes were lower than those for clonotypes shared by all four donors. In general, naive subsets displayed greater estimated richness than memory subsets did.

Material for sequencing was naive CD8+ T cells sorted from blood. The chain has TRBV11-2 and TRBJ2-1; 7 nucleotides align to TRBD1. The receptor was derived from a man aged 30 to 45 in good health. The CDR3 bases are TGTGCCAGCAGCTTAACGCGTGGCAGGGGGAATGAGCAGTTCTTC. Protein: CASSLTRGRGNEQFF.